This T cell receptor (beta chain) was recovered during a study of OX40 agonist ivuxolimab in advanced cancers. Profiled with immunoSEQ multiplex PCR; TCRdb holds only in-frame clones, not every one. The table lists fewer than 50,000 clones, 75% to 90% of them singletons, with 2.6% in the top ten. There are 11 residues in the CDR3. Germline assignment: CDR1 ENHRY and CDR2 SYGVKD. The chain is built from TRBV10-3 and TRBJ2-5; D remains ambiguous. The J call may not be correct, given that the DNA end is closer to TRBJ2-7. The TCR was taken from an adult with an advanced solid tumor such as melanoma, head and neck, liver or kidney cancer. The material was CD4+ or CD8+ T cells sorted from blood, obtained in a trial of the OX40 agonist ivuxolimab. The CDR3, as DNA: TGTGCCATCAGCGAGCCTGGCGAGCAGTACTTC. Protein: CAISEPGEQYF.